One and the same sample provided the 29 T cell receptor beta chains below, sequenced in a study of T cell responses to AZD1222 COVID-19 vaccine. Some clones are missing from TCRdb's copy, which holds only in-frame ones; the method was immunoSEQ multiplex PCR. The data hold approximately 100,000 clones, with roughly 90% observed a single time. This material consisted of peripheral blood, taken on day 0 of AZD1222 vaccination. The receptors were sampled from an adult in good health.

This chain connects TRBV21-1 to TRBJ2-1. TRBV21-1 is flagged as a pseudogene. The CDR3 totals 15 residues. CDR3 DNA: TGTGCCAGCAGCGTCCGGGACCGACCCTACAATGAGCAGTTCTTC. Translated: CASSVRDRPYNEQFF.

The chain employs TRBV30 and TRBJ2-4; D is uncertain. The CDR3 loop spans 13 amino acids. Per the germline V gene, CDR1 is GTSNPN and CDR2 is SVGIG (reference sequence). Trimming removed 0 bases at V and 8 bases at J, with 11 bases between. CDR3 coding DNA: TGTGCCTGGAGTGTATCGGTCAGCGACATTCAGTACTTC. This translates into CAWSVSVSDIQYF.

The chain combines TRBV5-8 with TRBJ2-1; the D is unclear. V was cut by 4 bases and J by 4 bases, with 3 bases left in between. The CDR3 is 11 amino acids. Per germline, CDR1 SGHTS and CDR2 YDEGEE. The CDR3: CASSRYNEQFF. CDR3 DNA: TGTGCCAGCAGCCGGTACAATGAGCAGTTCTTC.

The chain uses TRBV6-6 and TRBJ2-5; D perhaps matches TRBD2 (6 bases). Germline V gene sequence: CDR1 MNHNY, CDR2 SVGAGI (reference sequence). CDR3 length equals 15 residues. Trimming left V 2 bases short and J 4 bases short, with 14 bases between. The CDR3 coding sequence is TGTGCCAGCAGTTACGGGGTCGGGACTGGAGAGACCCAGTACTTC. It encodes CASSYGVGTGETQYF.

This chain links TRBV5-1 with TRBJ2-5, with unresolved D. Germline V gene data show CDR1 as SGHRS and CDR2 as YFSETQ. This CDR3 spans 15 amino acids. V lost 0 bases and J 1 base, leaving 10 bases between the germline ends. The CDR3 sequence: CASSLARQSQETQYF. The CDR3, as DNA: TGCGCCAGCAGCTTGGCCAGGCAGTCCCAAGAGACCCAGTACTTC.

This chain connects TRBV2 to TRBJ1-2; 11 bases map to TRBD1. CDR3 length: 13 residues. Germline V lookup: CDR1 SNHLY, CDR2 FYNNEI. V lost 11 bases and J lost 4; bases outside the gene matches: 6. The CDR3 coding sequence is TGTGCCGGCTGGACAGGGGGCTTCTATGGCTACACCTTC. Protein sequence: CAGWTGGFYGYTF.

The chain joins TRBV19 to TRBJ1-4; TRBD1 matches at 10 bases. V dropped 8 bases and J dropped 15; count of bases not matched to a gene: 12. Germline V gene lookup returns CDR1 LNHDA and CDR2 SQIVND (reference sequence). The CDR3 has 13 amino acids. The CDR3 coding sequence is TGTGCCAGTCGGAGTCGGACAGGGGGTGGGGTGTTTTTT. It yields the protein CASRSRTGGGVFF.

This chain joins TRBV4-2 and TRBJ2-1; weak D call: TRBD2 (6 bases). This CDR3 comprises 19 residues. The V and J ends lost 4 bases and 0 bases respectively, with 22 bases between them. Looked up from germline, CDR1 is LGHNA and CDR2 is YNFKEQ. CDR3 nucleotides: TGTGCCAGCAGCCCCACTGGAGGAATGGGGGGAAGCTCCTACAATGAGCAGTTCTTC. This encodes CASSPTGGMGGSSYNEQFF.

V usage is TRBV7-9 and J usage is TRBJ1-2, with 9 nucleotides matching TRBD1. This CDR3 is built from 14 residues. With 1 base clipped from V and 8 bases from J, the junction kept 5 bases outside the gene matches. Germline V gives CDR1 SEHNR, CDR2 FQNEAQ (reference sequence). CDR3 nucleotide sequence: TGTGCCAGCAGCTTAGGGGACAGGGCGAACGGCTACACCTTC. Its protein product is CASSLGDRANGYTF. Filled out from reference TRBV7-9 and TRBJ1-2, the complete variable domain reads DTGVSQNPRHKITKRGQNVTFRCDPISEHNRLYWYRQTLGQGPEFLTYFQNEAQLEKSRLLSDRFSAERPKGSFSTLEIQRTEQGDSAMYLCASSLGDRANGYTFGSGTRLTVV.

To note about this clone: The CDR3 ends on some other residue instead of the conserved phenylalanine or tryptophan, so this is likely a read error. CDR3 nucleotide sequence: TGTGCCAGCAGCTTAGCCCAGAGCTCCTATAATTCACCCCTCCACCTT. This gives the protein CASSLAQSSYNSPLHL. This sequence joins TRBV7-9 and TRBJ1-6; D unresolved. Germline-derived CDR1 and CDR2 are SEHNR and FQNEAQ (reference sequence). The V end lost 0 bases, the J end lost 0 bases, and 6 bases lay between the germline ends. There are 16 residues in the CDR3.

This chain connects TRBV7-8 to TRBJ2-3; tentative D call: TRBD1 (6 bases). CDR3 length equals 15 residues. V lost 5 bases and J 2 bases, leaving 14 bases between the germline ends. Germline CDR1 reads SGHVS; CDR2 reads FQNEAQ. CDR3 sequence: CASSLLWGPTDTQYF. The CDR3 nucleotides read TGTGCCAGCAGCCTCCTTTGGGGGCCCACAGATACGCAGTATTTT.

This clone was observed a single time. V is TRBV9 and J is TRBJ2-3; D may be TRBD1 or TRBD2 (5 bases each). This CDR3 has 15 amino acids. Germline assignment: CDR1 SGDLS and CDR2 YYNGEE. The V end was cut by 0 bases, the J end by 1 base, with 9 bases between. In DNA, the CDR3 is TGTGCCAGCAGCGTAGTGGGGACGGGCACAGATACGCAGTATTTT. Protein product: CASSVVGTGTDTQYF. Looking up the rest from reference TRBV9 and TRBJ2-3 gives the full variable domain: DSGVTQTPKHLITATGQRVTLRCSPRSGDLSVYWYQQSLDQGLQFLIQYYNGEERAKGNILERFSAQQFPDLHSELNLSSLELGDSALYFCASSVVGTGTDTQYFGPGTRLTVL.

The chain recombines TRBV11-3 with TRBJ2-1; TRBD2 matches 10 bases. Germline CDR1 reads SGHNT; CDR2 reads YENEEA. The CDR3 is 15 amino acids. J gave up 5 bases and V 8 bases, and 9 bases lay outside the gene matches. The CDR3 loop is CASSSGGSMNNEQFF. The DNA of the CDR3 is TGTGCCAGCTCTAGCGGGGGCTCGATGAACAATGAGCAGTTCTTC.

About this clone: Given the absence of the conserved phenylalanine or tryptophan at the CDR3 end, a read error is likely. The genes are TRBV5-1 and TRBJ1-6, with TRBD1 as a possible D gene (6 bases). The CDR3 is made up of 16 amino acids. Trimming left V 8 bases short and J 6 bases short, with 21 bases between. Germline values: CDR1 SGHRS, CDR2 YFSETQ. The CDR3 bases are TGCGCCAGTAGTGTCCGTCGGGGGCCCTTTAATTCACCCCTCCACCTT. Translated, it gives CASSVRRGPFNSPLHL.

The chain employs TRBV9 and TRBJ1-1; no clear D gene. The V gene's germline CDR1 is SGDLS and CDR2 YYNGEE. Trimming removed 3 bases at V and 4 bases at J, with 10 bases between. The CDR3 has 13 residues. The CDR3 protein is CASSGTLFTEAFF. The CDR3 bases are TGTGCCAGCAGCGGGACTTTATTCACTGAAGCTTTCTTT.

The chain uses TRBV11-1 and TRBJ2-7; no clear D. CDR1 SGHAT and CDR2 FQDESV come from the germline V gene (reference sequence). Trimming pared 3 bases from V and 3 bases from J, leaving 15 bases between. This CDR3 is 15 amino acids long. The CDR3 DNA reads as TGTGCCAGCAGCTTGGAGACCTACGAGTACTACGAGCAGTACTTC. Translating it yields CASSLETYEYYEQYF. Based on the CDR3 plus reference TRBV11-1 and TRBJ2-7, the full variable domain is EAEVAQSPRYKITEKSQAVAFWCDPISGHATLYWYRQILGQGPELLVQFQDESVVDDSQLPKDRFSAERLKGVDSTLKIQPAELGDSAMYLCASSLETYEYYEQYFGPGTRLTVT.

The CDR3 DNA reads as TGTGCCATAACCCTCTACGGGGGGTCACGGGGCTACACCTTC. Its protein product is CAITLYGGSRGYTF. The chain recombines TRBV6-5 with TRBJ1-2, with TRBD1 as a possible D gene (5 bases). Per the germline V gene, CDR1 is MNHEY and CDR2 is SVGAGI. V dropped 10 bases and J dropped 8 bases, with 23 bases sitting between them. The CDR3 consists of 14 residues.

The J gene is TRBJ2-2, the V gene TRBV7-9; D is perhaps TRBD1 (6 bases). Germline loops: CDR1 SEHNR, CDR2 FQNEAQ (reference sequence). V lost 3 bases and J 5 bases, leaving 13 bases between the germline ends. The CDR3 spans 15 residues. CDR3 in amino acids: CASSFPKGETGELFF. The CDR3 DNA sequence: TGTGCCAGCAGCTTCCCCAAGGGGGAGACCGGGGAGCTGTTTTTT.

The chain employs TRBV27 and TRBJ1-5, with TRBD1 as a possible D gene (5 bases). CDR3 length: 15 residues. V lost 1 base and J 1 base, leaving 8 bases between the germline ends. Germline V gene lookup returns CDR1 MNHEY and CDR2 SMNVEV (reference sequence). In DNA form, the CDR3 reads TGTGCCAGCAGTTTATGGGGGGGAAGCAATCAGCCCCAGCATTTT. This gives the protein CASSLWGGSNQPQHF.

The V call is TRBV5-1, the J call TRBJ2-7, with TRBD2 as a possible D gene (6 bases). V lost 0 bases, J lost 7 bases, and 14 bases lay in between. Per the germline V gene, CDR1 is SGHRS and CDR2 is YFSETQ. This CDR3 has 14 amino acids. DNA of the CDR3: TGCGCCAGCAGCTTGGAAGGGATTCGGGAGGAGCAGTACTTC. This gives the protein CASSLEGIREEQYF.

CDR3: CASSEEQGVGETQYF. CDR3 nucleotides: TGTGCCAGCAGTGAAGAACAAGGGGTAGGAGAGACCCAGTACTTC. The rearrangement joins TRBV2 to TRBJ2-5; D might be TRBD1 (5 bases). V lost 1 base and J 4 bases, leaving 13 bases between the germline ends. The germline CDR1 and CDR2 sequences are SNHLY and FYNNEI. The length of the CDR3 is 15 residues.

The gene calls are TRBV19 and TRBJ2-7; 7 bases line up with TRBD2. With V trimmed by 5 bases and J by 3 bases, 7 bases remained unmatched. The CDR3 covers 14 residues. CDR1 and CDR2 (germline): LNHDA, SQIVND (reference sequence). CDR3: CASSPRTRIYEQYF. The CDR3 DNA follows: TGTGCCAGTAGTCCCAGGACTAGAATCTACGAGCAGTACTTC.

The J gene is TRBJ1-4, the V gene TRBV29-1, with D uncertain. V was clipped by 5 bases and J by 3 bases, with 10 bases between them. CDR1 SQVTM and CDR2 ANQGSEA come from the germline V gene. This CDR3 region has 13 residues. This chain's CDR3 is CSVHVSSNEKLFF. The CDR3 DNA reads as TGCAGCGTTCATGTGTCGTCTAATGAAAAACTGTTTTTT.

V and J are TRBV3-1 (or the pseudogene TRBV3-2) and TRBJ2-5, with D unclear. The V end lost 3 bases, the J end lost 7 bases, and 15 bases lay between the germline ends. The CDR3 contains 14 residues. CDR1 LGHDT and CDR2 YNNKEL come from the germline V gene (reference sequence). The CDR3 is CASSQETGRSTQYF. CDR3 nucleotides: TGTGCCAGCAGCCAGGAAACCGGACGGTCGACCCAGTACTTC.

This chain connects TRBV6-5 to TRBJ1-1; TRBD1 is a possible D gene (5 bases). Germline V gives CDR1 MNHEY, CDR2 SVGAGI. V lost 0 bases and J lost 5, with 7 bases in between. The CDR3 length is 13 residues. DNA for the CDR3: TGTGCCAGCAGTTACTCAGGGACTACTGAAGCTTTCTTT. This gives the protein CASSYSGTTEAFF.

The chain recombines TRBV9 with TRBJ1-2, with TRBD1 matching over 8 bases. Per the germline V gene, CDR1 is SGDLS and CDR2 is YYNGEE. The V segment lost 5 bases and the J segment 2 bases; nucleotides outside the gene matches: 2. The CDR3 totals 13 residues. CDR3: CASRGQENYGYTF. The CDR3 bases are TGTGCCAGCAGGGGACAGGAGAACTATGGCTACACCTTC.

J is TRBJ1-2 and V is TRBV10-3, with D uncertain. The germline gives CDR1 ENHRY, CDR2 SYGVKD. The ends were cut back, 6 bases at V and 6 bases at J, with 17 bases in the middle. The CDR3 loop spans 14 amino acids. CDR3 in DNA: TGTGCCATCAGGAGACCCGGGGAGACCCATGGCTACACCTTC. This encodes CAIRRPGETHGYTF.

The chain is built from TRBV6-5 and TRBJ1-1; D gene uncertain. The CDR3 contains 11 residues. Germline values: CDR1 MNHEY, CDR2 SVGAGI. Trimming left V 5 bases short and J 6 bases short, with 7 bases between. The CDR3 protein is CASSPGSEAFF. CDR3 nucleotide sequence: TGTGCCAGCAGTCCCGGCTCTGAAGCTTTCTTT.

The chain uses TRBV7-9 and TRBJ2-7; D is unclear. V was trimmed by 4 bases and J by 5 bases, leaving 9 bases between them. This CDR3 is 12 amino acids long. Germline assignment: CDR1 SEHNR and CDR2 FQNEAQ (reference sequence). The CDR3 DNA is TGTGCCAGCAGCTCGGAGTACAACGAGCAGTACTTC. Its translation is CASSSEYNEQYF.